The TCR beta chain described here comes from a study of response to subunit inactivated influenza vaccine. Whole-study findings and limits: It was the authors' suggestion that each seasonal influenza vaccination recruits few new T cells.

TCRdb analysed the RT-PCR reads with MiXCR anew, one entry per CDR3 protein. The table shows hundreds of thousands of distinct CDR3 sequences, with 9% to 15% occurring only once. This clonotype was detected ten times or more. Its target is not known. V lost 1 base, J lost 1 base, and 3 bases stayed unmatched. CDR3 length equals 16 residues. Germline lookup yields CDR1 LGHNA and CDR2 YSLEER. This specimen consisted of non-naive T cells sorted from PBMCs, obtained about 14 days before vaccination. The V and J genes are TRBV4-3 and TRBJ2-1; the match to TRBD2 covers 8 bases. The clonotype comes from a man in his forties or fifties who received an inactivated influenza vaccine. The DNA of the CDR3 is TGCGCCAGCAGCCAAGGACTAGCGAGGTCCTACAATGAGCAGTTCTTC. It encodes CASSQGLARSYNEQFF.